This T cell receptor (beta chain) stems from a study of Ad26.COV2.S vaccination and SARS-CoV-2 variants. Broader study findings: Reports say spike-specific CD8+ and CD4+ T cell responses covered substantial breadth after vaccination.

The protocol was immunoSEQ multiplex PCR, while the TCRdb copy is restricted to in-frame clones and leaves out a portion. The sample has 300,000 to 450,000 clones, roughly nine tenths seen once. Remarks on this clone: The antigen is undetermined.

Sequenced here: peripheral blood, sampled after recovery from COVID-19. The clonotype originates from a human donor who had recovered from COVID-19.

This CDR3 reads CATSRGEGNEKLFF. The DNA for the CDR3 is TGTGCCACCAGCAGGGGGGAGGGGAATGAAAAACTGTTTTTT. The chain recombines TRBV15 with TRBJ1-4, with D possibly matching TRBD1 (5 bases). Between the trimmed V and J ends, which lost 3 bases and 5 bases, there was a span of 10 bases. Germline CDR1 and CDR2: LNHNV and YYDKDF (reference sequence). This CDR3 has 14 residues.